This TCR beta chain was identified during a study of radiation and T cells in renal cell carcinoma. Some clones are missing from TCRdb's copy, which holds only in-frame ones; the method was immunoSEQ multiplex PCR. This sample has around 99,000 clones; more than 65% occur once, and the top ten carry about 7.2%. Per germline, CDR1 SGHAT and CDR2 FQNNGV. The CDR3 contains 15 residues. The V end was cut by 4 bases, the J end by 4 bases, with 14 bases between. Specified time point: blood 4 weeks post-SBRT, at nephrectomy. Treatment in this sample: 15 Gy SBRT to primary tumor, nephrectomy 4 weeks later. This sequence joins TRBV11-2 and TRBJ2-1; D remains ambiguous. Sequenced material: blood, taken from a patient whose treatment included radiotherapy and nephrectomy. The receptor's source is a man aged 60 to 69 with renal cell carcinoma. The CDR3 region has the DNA TGTGCCAGCAGCTCGTTAGTGGGAAGATACAATGAGCAGTTCTTC. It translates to CASSSLVGRYNEQFF.